This is a list of T cell receptor beta chains from one sample in a study of identical twins. MiXCR, applied by TCRdb to the 5' RACE reads, yields one record per CDR3 protein. The sample contains 250,000 or so distinct CDR3 sequences, approximately 12% of which appear only once. These data were also filed under a second study, of yellow fever vaccine responses in identical twins.

Sequencing used memory (CD45RO+) T cells sorted from blood. These receptors were obtained from a woman aged 18-35 years in good health. Each CDR3 is given with its conserved first and last residue. A D gene is named only where the DNA matches it firmly. Size values are once, few and many counts, or a class for expanded clones, and some rows have none.

d_call	clone_size	j_call	v_call	cdr3_nt	cdr3_aa
TRBD1	many	TRBJ1-5	TRBV5-1	TGCGCCAGCGGCGGACAGGGGGAATTCAGCAATCAGCCCCAGCATTTT	CASGGQGEFSNQPQHF
NA	NA	TRBJ2-7	TRBV7-6	TGTGCCAGCAGCTTAGGAGACGGGTCTAGCCCCGCGTACGAGCAGTACTTC	CASSLGDGSSPAYEQYF
TRBD1	many	TRBJ1-6	TRBV28	TGTGCCAGCAGTCCTAGGGAGGGGGCAGGCAATTCACCCCTCCACTTT	CASSPREGAGNSPLHF
NA	NA	TRBJ1-4	TRBV27	TGTGCCAGCAGTACTAACGTGGGGTGGCCTTCCTCCAAAAAACTGTTTTTT	CASSTNVGWPSSKKLFF
TRBD2	NA	TRBJ2-7	TRBV3-1	TGTGCCAGCAGCCAGGGAGGGGGACTAGCGTCCTACGAGCAGTACTTC	CASSQGGGLASYEQYF
NA	NA	TRBJ1-2	TRBV18	TGTGCCAGCTCACCTGGAGGAGCTCTATGGTCCTTC	CASSPGGALWSF
NA	NA	TRBJ2-7	TRBV6-5	TGTGCCAGCAGTTCCCCAGATCGACGGAATACCCCCTACGAGCAGTACTTC	CASSSPDRRNTPYEQYF
NA	NA	TRBJ1-1	TRBV29-1	TGCAGCGTTGAAGATCGAGGGGGTACAGTAGCTTTCTTT	CSVEDRGGTVAFF
NA	many	TRBJ2-7	TRBV5-6	TGTGCCAGCAGTCGGGGCAGCTCCTACGAGCAGTACTTC	CASSRGSSYEQYF
TRBD1	few	TRBJ1-2	TRBV4-2	TGTGCCAGCAGCCAAGATACGGGGACAGGGGTTACCAACTATGGCTACACCTTC	CASSQDTGTGVTNYGYTF
NA	many	TRBJ2-1	TRBV5-1	TGCGCCAGCAGCTTGACCAACCGCAGCCCGGGATGGGACAATGAGCAGTTCTTC	CASSLTNRSPGWDNEQFF
NA	many	TRBJ2-1	TRBV12-3/TRBV12-4	TGTGCCAGCAGTTCAGGGGCCGCCTACAATGAGCAGTTCTTC	CASSSGAAYNEQFF
NA	few	TRBJ2-5	TRBV5-8	TGTGCCAGCAGCTCGGGACACCTCATGATCCAAGAGACCCAGTACTTC	CASSSGHLMIQETQYF
NA	few	TRBJ2-6	TRBV28	TGTGCCAGCAGTTCCCATAAACAGAGTTTCTACACTGGGGCCAACGTCCTGACTTTC	CASSSHKQSFYTGANVLTF
TRBD2	NA	TRBJ2-5	TRBV6-2/TRBV6-3	TGTGCCAGCAGTTACCCCACCGGACTAGCGGGAGCAGAGACCCAGTACTTC	CASSYPTGLAGAETQYF